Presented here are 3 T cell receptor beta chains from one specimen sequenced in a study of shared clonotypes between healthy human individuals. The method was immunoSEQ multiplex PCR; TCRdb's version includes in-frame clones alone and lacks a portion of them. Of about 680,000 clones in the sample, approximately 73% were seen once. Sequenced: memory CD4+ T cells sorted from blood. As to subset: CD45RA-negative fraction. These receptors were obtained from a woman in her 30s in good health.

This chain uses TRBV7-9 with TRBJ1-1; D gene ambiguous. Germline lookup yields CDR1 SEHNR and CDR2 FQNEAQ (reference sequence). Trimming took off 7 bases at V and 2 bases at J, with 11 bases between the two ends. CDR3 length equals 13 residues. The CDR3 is CASTGIENTEAFF. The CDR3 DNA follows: TGTGCCAGCACGGGAATAGAAAACACTGAAGCTTTCTTT. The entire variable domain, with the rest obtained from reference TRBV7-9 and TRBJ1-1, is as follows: DTGVSQNPRHKITKRGQNVTFRCDPISEHNRLYWYRQTLGQGPEFLTYFQNEAQLEKSRLLSDRFSAERPKGSFSTLEIQRTEQGDSAMYLCASTGIENTEAFFGQGTRLTVV.

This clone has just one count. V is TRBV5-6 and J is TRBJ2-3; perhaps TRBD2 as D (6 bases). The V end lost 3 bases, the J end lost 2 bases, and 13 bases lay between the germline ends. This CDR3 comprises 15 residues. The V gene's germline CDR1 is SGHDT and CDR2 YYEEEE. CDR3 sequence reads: CASSSGDLTTDTQYF. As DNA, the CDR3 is TGTGCCAGCAGCTCGGGGGACTTAACCACAGATACGCAGTATTTT.

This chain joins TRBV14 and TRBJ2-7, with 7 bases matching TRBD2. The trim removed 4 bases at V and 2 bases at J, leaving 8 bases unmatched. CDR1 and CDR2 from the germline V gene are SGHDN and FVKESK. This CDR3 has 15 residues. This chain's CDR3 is CASSLRASGPYEQYF. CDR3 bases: TGTGCCAGCAGCCTAAGGGCTAGCGGCCCCTACGAGCAGTACTTC.